Listed below are T cell receptor beta chains from one sample, sequenced in a study of cytomegalovirus exposure and HLA in healthy donors. Method: immunoSEQ multiplex PCR; TCRdb's copy keeps in-frame clones and lacks some. Of roughly 150,000 clones listed, approximately 77% are singletons. Input material: PBMCs. The receptor set was obtained from a man aged 18 to 29 in good health and CMV-seronegative. Each CDR3 is given without its conserved first and last residue. Each record gives: clone size, J gene, V gene, CDR3 protein. A clone size is listed for some rows: how often the clone was seen (once, few, many), or a class if it is expanded.

>-|TRBJ1-1|TRBV5-6
ASSLDRDTEAF
>few|TRBJ2-5|TRBV7-2
ASSLALAQNQETQY
>-|TRBJ2-2|TRBV7-9
ASSTGISNTGELF
>-|TRBJ2-7|TRBV14
ASSQLTGPYEQY
>-|TRBJ1-5|TRBV18
ASTGGPYSNQPQH
>-|TRBJ2-1|TRBV30
AWSGRTSGRGNEQF
>few|TRBJ2-5|TRBV7-9
ASSSREAEETQY
>-|TRBJ2-5|TRBV11-2
ASSWGQRETQY
>-|TRBJ1-1|TRBV6-5
ASSSRLPRGAF
>-|TRBJ1-4|TRBV9
ASSPGLSNEKLF
>once|TRBJ2-2|TRBV11-2
ASSLDRGYTGELF
>-|TRBJ1-4|TRBV7-2
ASSLGTGYEKLF
>-|TRBJ2-2|TRBV27
ASSLGPGTGHTGELF
>-|TRBJ2-6|TRBV27
ASRQVSGANVLT
>once|TRBJ1-1|TRBV6-5
ASSYGGTEVEAF
>-|TRBJ1-2|TRBV6-6
ASRGGSYGYT
>few|TRBJ1-2|TRBV10-3
ATTGTGAYGYT
>few|TRBJ1-5|TRBV30
AWSGTGGNQPQH
>-|TRBJ2-2|TRBV19
ASSIESTGELF
>-|TRBJ2-2|TRBV6-7
ASRKRVAGGELF
>-|TRBJ2-7|TRBV11-2
ASSRGQGEAEQY
>once|TRBJ1-1|TRBV15
ATSDHPREAF
>-|TRBJ2-5|TRBV13
ASSFSGLSQETQY
>-|TRBJ2-5|TRBV19
ASSPGLAGLGQETQY
>-|TRBJ1-2|TRBV19
ASSTGQGKGYT
>-|TRBJ2-5|TRBV5-1
ASSLAIGEGETQY
>once|TRBJ2-1|TRBV5-1
ASSLYSGRVSYNEQF
>-|TRBJ1-1|TRBV5-4
ASSSRQGSAEAF
>-|TRBJ2-5|TRBV7-8
ASSLMAGGIQETQY
>-|TRBJ1-1|TRBV4-1
ASSQVAGRETEAF
>-|TRBJ1-4|TRBV5-1
ASSLGTGGQGGEKLF
>-|TRBJ1-2|TRBV5-1
ASSLETVGYGYT
>-|TRBJ2-5|TRBV2
ASSPGAGGETQY
>-|TRBJ2-7|TRBV7-9
SSSRWRGTRTYEQY
>-|TRBJ2-7|TRBV6-6
ASSYSNVGLSYEQY
>-|TRBJ1-5|TRBV18
ASHGQGSNQPQH
>-|TRBJ2-2|TRBV15
ATSSTQGMLF
>-|TRBJ1-5|TRBV21-1
AGKGTGRRGNQPQH
>once|TRBJ2-7|TRBV10-3
AISESTGSYEQY
>-|TRBJ2-3|TRBV7-9
SSSLTGQSTDTQY
>-|TRBJ1-2|TRBV27
ASSSTGTGQWTRGYT
>once|TRBJ1-4|TRBV28
ASQTGEEKLF
>-|TRBJ2-1|TRBV6-6
ASSYSRLSNEQF
>-|TRBJ2-1|TRBV13
ASSFPAGVHNEQF
>-|TRBJ2-6|TRBV6-5
ASSSGQGYGANVLT